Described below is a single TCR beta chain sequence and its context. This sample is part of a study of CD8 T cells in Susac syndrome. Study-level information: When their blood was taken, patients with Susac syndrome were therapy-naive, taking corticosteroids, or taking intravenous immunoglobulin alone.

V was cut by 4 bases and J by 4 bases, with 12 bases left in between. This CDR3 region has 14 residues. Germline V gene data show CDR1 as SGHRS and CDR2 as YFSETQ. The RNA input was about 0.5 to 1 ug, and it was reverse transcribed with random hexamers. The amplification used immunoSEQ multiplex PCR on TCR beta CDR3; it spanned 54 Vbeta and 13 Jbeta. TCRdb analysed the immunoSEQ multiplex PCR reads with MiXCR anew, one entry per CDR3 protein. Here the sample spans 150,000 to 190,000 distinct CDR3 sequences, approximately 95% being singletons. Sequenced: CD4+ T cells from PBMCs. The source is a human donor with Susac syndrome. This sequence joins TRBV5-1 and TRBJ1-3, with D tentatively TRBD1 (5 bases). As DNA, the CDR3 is TGCGCCAGCAGCGTCGGGACCCTAGGAAACACCATATATTTT. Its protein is CASSVGTLGNTIYF.